This TCR beta chain appears in the sequencing data of a study of T cell clones after liver transplantation (dated by TCRdb to the late 2010s). In terms of the full investigation: Samples were obtained from ITN030ST, a randomized trial in which withdrawal of immunosuppression was attempted within 2 years of liver transplantation. The subjects received no induction therapy and were kept on standard immunosuppression until randomization at 12-24 months post-transplant. Tolerance was defined as complete immunosuppression withdrawal for at least one year with no rise in liver enzymes beyond twice the upper limit of normal. Of the eight recipients, a few were HCV-positive, while the remaining recipients had been transplanted for non-autoimmune, non-viral indications. Blood samples were collected pre-transplant, pre-randomization before withdrawal, and post-randomization after either full withdrawal or failed withdrawal. A cohort of 8 liver transplant recipients was studied, of whom 3 were classified as tolerant and 5 as non-tolerant. Donor-reactive T cell clones were identified by TCRbeta sequencing following a pre-transplant mixed lymphocyte reaction and were subsequently tracked in post-transplant blood. Third party-reactive TCRbeta sequences were also identified from pre-transplant MLRs to serve as an antigen-independent comparator for donor-reactive sequences.

Frozen genomic DNA underwent high-throughput TCRbeta CDR3 sequencing by immunoSEQ, including PCR amplification, mapping, bias correction and internal controls. The authors' pipeline ran thus. Productive rearrangements were kept, and unique TCRbeta sequences were defined by CDR3 nucleotide sequence plus V and J gene. Donor-reactive sequences required at least 5-fold expansion in CFSE-low cells versus unstimulated pre-transplant cells and at least 0.01% frequency. To ensure at least 90% detection power, minimum frequency thresholds were set for each subject based on that subject's lowest-template unstimulated sample. Jensen-Shannon divergence between the top 1000 TCRbeta sequences post-transplant and pre-transplant was used to measure repertoire turnover. Two-sided Fisher's exact tests were used to test for changes in how often donor-reactive sequences were detected. TCRdb holds this immuneACCESS table with in-frame rearrangements only. Some clones are missing; in checked studies, unresolved V genes explain under half, and the rest has no known cause. V and J calls and clone size are copied from that table; D and trimming were computed from the DNA. In this sample the table shows about 12,000 clones, roughly 70% of which occur a single time. The ten largest clones take up around 29% of the sample.

The cysteine opens and the phenylalanine closes a CDR3 of 15 amino acids. Of all the DNA, just the CDR3 is kept, 45 bases in frame from base 1. The germline V gene (reference sequence) yields LNHDA for CDR1 and SQIVND for CDR2. V and J are truncated by 2 bases and 5 bases respectively, leaving an intervening sequence of 14 bases. This clone has only one observation. It lacks a known antigen. Per-nucleotide qualities are absent, and no much larger clonotype sits a single base away. Unstimulated PBMCs, after thawing, were stained for CD3, CD4 and CD8 and then FACS-sorted into CD3+CD4+ and CD3+CD8+ populations. All 8 studied subjects were randomized to withdrawal of immunosuppression. Genomic DNA was isolated with the Qiagen DNeasy Blood and Tissue Kit. Overall results and qualifications from the work: Donor-reactive sequences declined more than third party-reactive ones, suggesting partial antigen-specific deletion unrelated to withdrawal success. Without allograft tissue specimens, donor-reactive T cells may have migrated into the graft rather than being deleted. The conclusions were preliminary, being limited by small, heterogeneous patient numbers and by non-standardized post-transplant time points. In most of the 8 subjects, regardless of tolerance or HCV status, circulating donor-reactive CD4 TCRbeta sequences dropped significantly post-transplant. When repertoire turnover was accounted for, significantly reduced detection of donor-reactive sequences was found in 7 of 8 subjects for CD4 and in 8 of 8 subjects for CD8. Low numbers of available donor cells limited the measurable donor-reactive repertoire in a couple of subjects.

The sequence came from a human patient who received a liver transplant. Where a transplant has occurred, the graft donor may have supplied some of the T cells. The source material was CD8+ T cells from blood, sampled at the 22-month timepoint. The rearrangement joined TRBV19 to TRBJ2-3; no D gene is confidently identified. The CDR3 loop reads CASSIRAPLGDTQYF. The sequenced DNA is TGTGCCAGTAGTATAAGGGCCCCACTTGGAGATACGCAGTATTTT. Reference TRBV19 and TRBJ2-3 genes cover what lies past the CDR3, so the full variable domain is DGGITQSPKYLFRKEGQNVTLSCEQNLNHDAMYWYRQDPGQGLRLIYYSQIVNDFQKGDIAEGYSVSREKKESFPLTVTSAQKNPTAFYLCASSIRAPLGDTQYFGPGTRLTVL.